This TCR beta chain derives from a study of blood T cells in healthy people across ages. The V gene's germline CDR1 is DFQATT and CDR2 SNEGSKA (reference sequence). Trimming pared 6 bases from V and 5 bases from J, leaving 11 bases between. The length of the CDR3 is 11 residues. A sample-barcoded 5' primer and a J-beta primer mix were used in a second PCR of roughly 7 to 11 cycles. With 12 random nucleotides, a template-switch adaptor tagged each individual cDNA molecule. Each CDR3 protein gets one entry after TCRdb re-called the 5' RACE reads with MiXCR. The sample shows over 1,200,000 distinct CDR3 sequences, almost 60% of them seen only once. To note about this clonotype: The antigen remains undetermined.

Study-level results: TCR beta diversity, measured per million T cells, fell in a roughly linear way with age.

This receptor was obtained from a man younger than 35 in good health. V and J are TRBV20-1 and TRBJ2-7; D unresolved. What was sequenced was blood. The CDR3: CSAPHTHEQYF. As DNA, the CDR3 is TGCAGTGCCCCCCACACGCACGAGCAGTACTTC.